This T cell receptor beta chain appears in the sequencing data of a study of type 1 regulatory T cells. In the study overall: An in vitro protocol generated T-allo10, a Tr1-enriched, alloantigen-specific CD4 T cell product.

The V end was cut by 3 bases, the J end by 0 bases, with 12 bases between. The CDR3 is made up of 16 amino acids. Germline V gene sequence: CDR1 MGHRA, CDR2 YSYEKL. TCRdb redid the calling of the reads with MiXCR, one entry per CDR3 protein. This sample has approximately 97,000 distinct CDR3 sequences; around a third occur once, and the top ten carry roughly 2.4%. This clonotype was recorded a few times. Input material: CD4+ T cells, either the whole sample or a sorted fraction (not recorded which). The V call is TRBV4-1, the J call TRBJ2-1, with D tentatively TRBD1 (6 bases). This TCR was sampled from a human donor in good health. The CDR3 DNA follows: TGCGCCAGCAGCCAGGAAGGACAGATCTCCTACAATGAGCAGTTCTTC. Protein product: CASSQEGQISYNEQFF.